This record concerns one T cell receptor beta chain sequence. The source of the sample is a study of CD8 T cells in Susac syndrome. With random hexamers, reverse transcription was performed on 0.5 to 1 ug of RNA. A single record per CDR3 protein comes from TCRdb applying MiXCR to the immunoSEQ multiplex PCR reads. This table holds about 300,000 distinct CDR3 sequences, 70% to 90% found once. This CDR3 is built from 12 residues. Trimming removed 5 bases from V and 4 bases from J, with 6 bases in between. This TCR came from a human donor with multiple sclerosis. Sequenced input: CD8+ T cells from PBMCs. The rearrangement uses TRBV12-3 or TRBV12-4 and TRBJ1-3, with no clear D. CDR3 sequence: CASSSTGNTIYF. The CDR3 DNA sequence: TGTGCCAGCAGTAGTACGGGAAACACCATATATTTT.